This T cell receptor beta chain is from a study of shared clonotypes between healthy human individuals. Overall study context: The donor pool was made up of a couple of women and three men aged 18 to 49.

In the case of this clone: No antigen is known for it.

Regarding the study as a whole: A few donors showed sharing of about 5.5% of naive CD4 clonotypes.

Negatively enriched CD4+ T cells were divided by CD45RA into naive and memory. Study processing details: Sequence data from immunoSEQ were junction-only and lacked quality scores; consequently, filtering differed. Some clones are missing from TCRdb's copy, which holds only in-frame ones; the method was immunoSEQ multiplex PCR. The DNA gave D and trimming, while V, J and clone size come from that table. The sample gives 2 million to 2.5 million clones, 90% to 96% of which show up once; 0.1% to 0.15% is in the top ten. The CDR3 is 11 amino acids. Germline loops: CDR1 SQVTM, CDR2 ANQGSEA. V lost 7 bases and J lost 7, with 14 bases in between.

This chain connects TRBV29-1 to TRBJ2-7; D tentatively fits TRBD1 or TRBD2 (6 bases each). This TCR derives from a man aged 18 to 29 in good health. Sequencing used naive CD4+ T cells sorted from blood. This sample's subset: CD45RA+ positively selected. Written as DNA, the CDR3 is TGCAGCGGCATGAGGGGGGTGGAGCAGTACTTC. As protein: CSGMRGVEQYF.